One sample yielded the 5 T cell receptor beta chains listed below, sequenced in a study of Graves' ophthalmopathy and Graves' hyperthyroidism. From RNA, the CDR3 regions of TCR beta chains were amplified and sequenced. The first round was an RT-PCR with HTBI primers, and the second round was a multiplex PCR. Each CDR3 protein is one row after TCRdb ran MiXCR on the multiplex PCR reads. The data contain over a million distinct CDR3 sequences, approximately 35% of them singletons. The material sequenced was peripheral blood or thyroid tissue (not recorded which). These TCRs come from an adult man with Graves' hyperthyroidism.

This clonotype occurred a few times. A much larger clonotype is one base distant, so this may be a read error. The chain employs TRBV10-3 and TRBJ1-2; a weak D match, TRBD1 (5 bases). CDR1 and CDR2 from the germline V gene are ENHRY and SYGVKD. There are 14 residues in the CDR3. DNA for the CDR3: TGTGCCAGCAGTTTGTGCCCGGGGGAGGATGGCTACACCTTC. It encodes CASSLCPGEDGYTF.

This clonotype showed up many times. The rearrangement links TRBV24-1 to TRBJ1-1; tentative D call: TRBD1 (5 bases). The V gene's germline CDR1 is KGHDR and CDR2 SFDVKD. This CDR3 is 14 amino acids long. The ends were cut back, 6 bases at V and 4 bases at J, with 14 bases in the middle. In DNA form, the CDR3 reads TGTGCCACCAGTCCAAGCCGGGACGCCACTGAAGCTTTCTTT. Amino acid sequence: CATSPSRDATEAFF.

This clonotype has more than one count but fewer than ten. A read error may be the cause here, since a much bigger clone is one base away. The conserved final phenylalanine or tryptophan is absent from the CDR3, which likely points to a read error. Written as DNA, the CDR3 is TGCAGTGCTAGGCGGCTATACGAGCAGTACCTC. It specifies CSARRLYEQYL. The V call is TRBV20-1, the J call TRBJ2-7; D remains ambiguous. The CDR3 consists of 11 residues. With 3 bases removed from V and 4 bases from J, the gap between germline ends came to 7 bases. Germline CDR1 and CDR2: DFQATT and SNEGSKA (reference sequence).

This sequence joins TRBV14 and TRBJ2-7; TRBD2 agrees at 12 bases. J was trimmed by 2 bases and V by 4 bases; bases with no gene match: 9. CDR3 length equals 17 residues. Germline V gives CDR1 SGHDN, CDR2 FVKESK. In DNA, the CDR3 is TGTGCCAGCAGCCCGACTAGCGGGAGTTTTTGGACCTACGAGCAGTACTTC. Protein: CASSPTSGSFWTYEQYF.

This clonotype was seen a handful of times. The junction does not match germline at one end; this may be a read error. As DNA, the CDR3 is TGTGCCAGCAGTGACTACTATCTCGGGTCACCCCTCCACTTT. Residues: CASSDYYLGSPLHF. The gene calls are TRBV10-2 and TRBJ1-6, with D unresolved. Germline V lookup: CDR1 WSHSY, CDR2 SAAADI. The CDR3 runs to 14 residues.